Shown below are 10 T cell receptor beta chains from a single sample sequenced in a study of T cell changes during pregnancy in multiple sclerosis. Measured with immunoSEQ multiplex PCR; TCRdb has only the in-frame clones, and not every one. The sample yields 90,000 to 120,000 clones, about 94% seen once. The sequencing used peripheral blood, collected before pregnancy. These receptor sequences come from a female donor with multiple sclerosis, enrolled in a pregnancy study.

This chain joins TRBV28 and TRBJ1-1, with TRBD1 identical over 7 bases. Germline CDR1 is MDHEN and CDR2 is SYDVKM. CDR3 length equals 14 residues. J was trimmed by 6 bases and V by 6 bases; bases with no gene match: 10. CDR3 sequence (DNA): TGTGCCAGCAGCCCAAGACAGGGAGGCCCTGAAGCTTTCTTT. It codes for CASSPRQGGPEAFF.

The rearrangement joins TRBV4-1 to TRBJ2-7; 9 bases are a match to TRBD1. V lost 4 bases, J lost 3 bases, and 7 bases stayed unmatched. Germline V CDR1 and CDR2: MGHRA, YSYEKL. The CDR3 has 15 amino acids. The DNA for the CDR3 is TGCGCCAGCAGCCCAGGGGGACAGGGACACTACGAGCAGTACTTC. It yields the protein CASSPGGQGHYEQYF.

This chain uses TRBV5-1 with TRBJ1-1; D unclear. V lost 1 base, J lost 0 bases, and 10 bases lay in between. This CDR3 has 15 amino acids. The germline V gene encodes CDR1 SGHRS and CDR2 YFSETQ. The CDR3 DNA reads TGCGCCAGCAGCTTGCAGGCAGGTCTGAACACTGAAGCTTTCTTT. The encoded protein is CASSLQAGLNTEAFF.

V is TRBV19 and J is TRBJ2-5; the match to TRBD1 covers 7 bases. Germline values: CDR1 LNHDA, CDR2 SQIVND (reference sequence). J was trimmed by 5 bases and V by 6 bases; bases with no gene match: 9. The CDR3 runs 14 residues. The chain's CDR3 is CASRPRQGSETQYF. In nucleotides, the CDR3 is TGTGCCAGTAGACCCCGACAGGGATCGGAGACCCAGTACTTC.

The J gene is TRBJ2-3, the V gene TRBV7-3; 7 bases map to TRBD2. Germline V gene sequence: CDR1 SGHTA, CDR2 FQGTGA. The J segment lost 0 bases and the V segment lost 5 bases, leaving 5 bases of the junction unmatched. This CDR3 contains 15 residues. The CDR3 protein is CASSPGLSSTDTQYF. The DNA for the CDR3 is TGTGCCAGCAGCCCGGGACTATCTAGCACAGATACGCAGTATTTT.

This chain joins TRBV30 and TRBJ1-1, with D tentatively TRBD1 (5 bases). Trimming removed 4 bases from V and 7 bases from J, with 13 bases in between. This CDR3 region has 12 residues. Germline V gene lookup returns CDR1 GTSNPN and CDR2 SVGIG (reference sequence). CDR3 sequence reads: CAWIIGAFEAFF. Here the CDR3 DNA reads TGTGCCTGGATTATTGGGGCTTTTGAAGCTTTCTTT.

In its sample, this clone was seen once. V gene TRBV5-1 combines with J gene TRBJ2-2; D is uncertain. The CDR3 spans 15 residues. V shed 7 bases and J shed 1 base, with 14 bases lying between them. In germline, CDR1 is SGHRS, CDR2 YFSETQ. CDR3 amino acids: CASRTPGGNTGELFF. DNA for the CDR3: TGCGCCAGCCGAACCCCCGGCGGGAACACCGGGGAGCTGTTTTTT.

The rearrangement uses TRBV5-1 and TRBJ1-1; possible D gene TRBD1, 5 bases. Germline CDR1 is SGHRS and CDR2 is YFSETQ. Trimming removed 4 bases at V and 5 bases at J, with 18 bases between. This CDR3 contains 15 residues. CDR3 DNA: TGCGCCAGCAGCATCCGGGGGGGTTCGCGTACTGAAGCTTTCTTT. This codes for CASSIRGGSRTEAFF.

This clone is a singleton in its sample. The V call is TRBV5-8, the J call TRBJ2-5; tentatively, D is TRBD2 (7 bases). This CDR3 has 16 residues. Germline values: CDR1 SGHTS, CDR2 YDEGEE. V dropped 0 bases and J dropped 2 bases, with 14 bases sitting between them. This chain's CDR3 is CASSLARGLDQETQYF. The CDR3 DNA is TGTGCCAGCAGCTTGGCGCGGGGGCTTGATCAAGAGACCCAGTACTTC. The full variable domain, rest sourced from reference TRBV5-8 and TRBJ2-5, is EAGVTQSPTHLIKTRGQQATLRCSPISGHTSVYWYQQALGLGLQFLLWYDEGEERNRGNFPPRFSGRQFPNYSSELNVNALELEDSALYLCASSLARGLDQETQYFGPGTRLLVL.

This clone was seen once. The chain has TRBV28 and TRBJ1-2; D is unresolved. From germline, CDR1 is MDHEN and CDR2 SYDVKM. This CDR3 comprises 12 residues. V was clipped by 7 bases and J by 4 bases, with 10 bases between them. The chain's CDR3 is CASTSGSYGYTF. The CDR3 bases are TGTGCCAGCACCTCCGGTTCCTATGGCTACACCTTC.